Shown below are 10 T cell receptor beta chains from a single sample sequenced in a study of CD8+ T cells in alopecia areata. Extraction of RNA preceded its reverse transcription into cDNA, which served as the sequencing template. Clones were sequenced by immunoSEQ multiplex PCR, and TCRdb holds only the in-frame ones, with some missing. The sample has 150,000 or so clones; around 86% are singletons. Sample: CD8+ T cells sorted from blood, taken at week 0. The receptors originated from a human donor with alopecia areata.

A remark on this clone: The junction departs from germline at one end; a sequencing error may be responsible. CDR3 in DNA: TGTACCAGCAGTTTAATAGGGACAGGGGACCGCTATGGCTACACCTTC. This encodes CTSSLIGTGDRYGYTF. The rearrangement uses TRBV27 and TRBJ1-2; 10 bases are a match to TRBD1. Germline V CDR1 and CDR2: MNHEY, SMNVEV (reference sequence). CDR3 length: 16 amino acids.

A single count supports this clone. The rearrangement uses TRBV5-1 and TRBJ1-2; D unresolved. With 4 bases removed from V and 2 bases from J, the gap between germline ends came to 12 bases. Germline assignment: CDR1 SGHRS and CDR2 YFSETQ. CDR3 length: 14 amino acids. CDR3 bases: TGCGCCAGCAGCGCGATTCAGAAGAACTATGGCTACACCTTC. Its translation: CASSAIQKNYGYTF.

The V and J genes are TRBV7-8 and TRBJ2-7; the D gene is possibly TRBD1 (6 bases). Germline lookup yields CDR1 SGHVS and CDR2 FQNEAQ. The CDR3 is 16 residues long. V lost 2 bases to trimming and J lost 0 bases, with 14 bases between them. The CDR3 here is CASSLYRGKSSYEQYF. Here the CDR3 DNA reads TGTGCCAGCAGCTTATATAGGGGGAAGAGCTCCTACGAGCAGTACTTC.

The chain uses TRBV27 and TRBJ1-2, with TRBD1 as a possible D gene (5 bases). This CDR3 is 13 amino acids long. Germline lookup yields CDR1 MNHEY and CDR2 SMNVEV (reference sequence). The V end was cut by 6 bases, the J end by 3 bases, with 11 bases between. The CDR3 DNA sequence: TGTGCCAGCAGAGGGGTAGCCTACTATGGCTACACCTTC. Translating gives CASRGVAYYGYTF.

The sample holds a few counts of this clone. V gene TRBV15 combines with J gene TRBJ2-7; no definite D call. In germline, CDR1 is LNHNV, CDR2 YYDKDF (reference sequence). The length of the CDR3 is 14 residues. V lost 3 bases to trimming and J lost 3 bases, with 12 bases between them. The CDR3 sequence is CATSSVGLGYEQYF. CDR3 sequence (DNA): TGTGCCACCAGCAGTGTAGGCCTGGGCTACGAGCAGTACTTC. The full variable domain, rest sourced from reference TRBV15 and TRBJ2-7, is DAMVIQNPRYQVTQFGKPVTLSCSQTLNHNVMYWYQQKSSQAPKLLFHYYDKDFNNEADTPDNFQSRRPNTSFCFLDIRSPGLGDTAMYLCATSSVGLGYEQYFGPGTRLTVT.

This clone has just one count. The chain couples TRBV4-1 to TRBJ1-1; 9 bases match TRBD1. Germline CDR1 and CDR2: MGHRA and YSYEKL. The trim removed 1 base at V and 0 bases at J, leaving 6 bases unmatched. This CDR3 contains 17 residues. The CDR3: CASSQAGTGIMNTEAFF. CDR3 nucleotides: TGCGCCAGCAGCCAAGCCGGGACAGGGATCATGAACACTGAAGCTTTCTTT.

The V and J genes are TRBV5-1 and TRBJ2-1; no definite D call. Trimming stripped 0 bases from V and 9 bases from J, with 13 bases between. Germline CDR1 is SGHRS and CDR2 is YFSETQ. This CDR3 is built from 14 residues. The CDR3 nucleotides are TGCGCCAGCAGCTTGGCACTTGCCAGTAGTGAGCAGTTCTTC. This translates into CASSLALASSEQFF.

This chain joins TRBV2 and TRBJ1-2, with 9 bases fitting TRBD1. This CDR3 spans 13 amino acids. J gave up 7 bases and V 6 bases, and 6 bases lay outside the gene matches. Germline V CDR1 and CDR2: SNHLY, FYNNEI. CDR3 protein: CASRIQGAGGYTF. CDR3 DNA sequence: TGTGCCAGCAGAATACAGGGGGCCGGTGGCTACACCTTC.

This clone has only a few counts. The chain links TRBV7-9 to TRBJ2-1, with 11 bases identical to TRBD1. Germline CDR1 is SEHNR and CDR2 is FQNEAQ (reference sequence). V shed 5 bases, J shed 8 bases, and the junction held 11 bases outside the gene matches. This CDR3 is 16 amino acids long. Here the CDR3 DNA reads TGTGCCAGCAGCACCCGACGGGACAGGGGGTTCGATGAGCAGTTCTTC. It codes for CASSTRRDRGFDEQFF.

V and J are TRBV5-8 and TRBJ2-1; TRBD1 or TRBD2 may be the D gene (5 bases each). From germline, CDR1 is SGHTS and CDR2 YDEGEE. This CDR3 is 17 amino acids long. Trimming took 2 bases from V and 2 from J, leaving 17 bases between them. The CDR3 is CASSLPTGTLAYNEQFF. In nucleotides, the CDR3 is TGTGCCAGCAGCTTACCGACCGGGACCCTAGCCTACAATGAGCAGTTCTTC.